This T cell receptor beta chain was retrieved from a study of T-cell reconstitution after alpha-beta-depleted transplantation in children. Unique molecular identifiers were built into the TCRbeta library. Using its own MiXCR run on the PCR reads, TCRdb lists one record per CDR3 protein. This table has 450,000 to 600,000 distinct CDR3 sequences, approximately 30% appearing once. V dropped 11 bases and J dropped 5 bases, with 24 bases sitting between them. The germline gives CDR1 LNHDA, CDR2 SQIVND (reference sequence). The CDR3 contains 15 residues. The TCR comes from a human donor who donated a stem cell graft to a child with aplastic anemia. Sequences were derived from PBMCs from the stem cell graft donor, sampled from the stem cell graft. The gene calls are TRBV19 and TRBJ1-1; D perhaps matches TRBD1 (5 bases). The CDR3 coding sequence is TGTGCCGTACTCAAAGTTCGGGCAGGGAGGACTGAAGCTTTCTTT. Translation gives CAVLKVRAGRTEAFF.